Sequencing of this TCR beta chain was carried out in a study of T cell repertoires in cytomegalovirus infection. Study-level information: Public TCR beta signatures were indicative of both CMV infection and a matching HLA type. Broader study findings: The response measured ex vivo was dominated by TCR beta clonotypes (HLA-C-restricted and CMV-specific). Summed frequency of public TCR beta families distinguished CMV carriers with the relevant HLA.

In its sample, this clonotype was seen a few times. As yet, its antigen is unknown. TCRdb recomputed calls from the reads with MiXCR, one row per CDR3 protein. The sample lists 700,000 to 850,000 distinct CDR3 sequences; 30% to 35% were seen once. This CDR3 spans 14 amino acids. Trimming took 0 bases from V and 8 from J, leaving 10 bases between them. CDR1 is MNHEY, CDR2 SVGAGI, per germline. The source material was cultured CD8+ T cells from PBMCs, sampled from culture after CMV antigen stimulation. The sequence came from a human donor in good health (CMV status not recorded). Some clones in this sample may be carry-over from other donors' samples. The chain carries TRBV6-5 and TRBJ1-4; no definite D call. CDR3 in DNA: TGTGCCAGCAGTTACTCGTCCGGGATCGAAAAACTGTTTTTT. Encoded protein: CASSYSSGIEKLFF.